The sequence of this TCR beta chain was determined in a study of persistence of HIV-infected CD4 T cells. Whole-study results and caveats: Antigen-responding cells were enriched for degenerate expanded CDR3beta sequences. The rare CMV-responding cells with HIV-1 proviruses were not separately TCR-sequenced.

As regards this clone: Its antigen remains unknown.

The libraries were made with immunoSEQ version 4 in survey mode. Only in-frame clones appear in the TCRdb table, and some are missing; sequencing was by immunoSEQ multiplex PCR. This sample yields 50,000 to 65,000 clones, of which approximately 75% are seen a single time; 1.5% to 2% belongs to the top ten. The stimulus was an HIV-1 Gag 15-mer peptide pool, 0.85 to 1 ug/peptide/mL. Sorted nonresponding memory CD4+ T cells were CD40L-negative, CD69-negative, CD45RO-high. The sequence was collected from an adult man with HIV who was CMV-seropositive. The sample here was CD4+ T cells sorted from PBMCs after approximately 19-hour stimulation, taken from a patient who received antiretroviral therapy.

CDR3 in amino acids: CASSRGGEQFF. DNA for the CDR3: TGTGCCAGCAGTCGGGGGGGTGAGCAGTTCTTC. J is TRBJ2-1 and V is TRBV2; 8 nucleotides agree with TRBD2. Germline assignment: CDR1 SNHLY and CDR2 FYNNEI. After removal of 5 bases from V and 9 bases from J, the junction contained 0 bases not matched to a gene. The length of the CDR3 is 11 residues.